These 25 T cell receptor beta chains were sequenced from one sample in a study of spatial heterogeneity in lung cancer. One entry per CDR3 protein results from TCRdb running MiXCR on the 5' RACE reads. This sample has over 90,000 distinct CDR3 sequences, with approximately 8.9% found just once. Time point described: sample taken at primary tumor resection. The authors sequenced whole RNA from tumor, nontumor lung or frozen PBMC without sorting. This specimen was PBMCs, taken at surgery. These receptors all stem from a male donor with early-stage non-small cell lung cancer.

This clonotype showed up just a few times. J is TRBJ2-7 and V is TRBV15; no reliable D call. V lost 0 bases to trimming and J lost 3 bases, with 12 bases between them. The CDR3 extends over 15 amino acids. CDR1 is LNHNV, CDR2 YYDKDF, per germline (reference sequence). CDR3 region: CATSRDREWDYEQYF. CDR3 nucleotides: TGTGCCACCAGCAGAGATAGGGAATGGGACTACGAGCAGTACTTC. Looking up the rest from reference TRBV15 and TRBJ2-7 gives the full variable domain: DAMVIQNPRYQVTQFGKPVTLSCSQTLNHNVMYWYQQKSSQAPKLLFHYYDKDFNNEADTPDNFQSRRPNTSFCFLDIRSPGLGDTAMYLCATSRDREWDYEQYFGPGTRLTVT.

To note about this clonotype: At one of its ends the junction is not consistent with the germline gene, which may arise from a read error. DNA of the CDR3: TGTGCCAGCAGCCTGGGACTAGCGGGGGGACCCCTCAACTTC. Translated: CASSLGLAGGPLNF. The chain carries TRBV9 and TRBJ2-5; 15 nucleotides align to TRBD2. Germline CDR1 SGDLS, CDR2 YYNGEE. This CDR3 is built from 14 residues.

The V gene is TRBV12-3 or TRBV12-4, the J gene TRBJ2-3, with a possible D match to TRBD2 (5 bases). The CDR3 extends over 12 amino acids. V was cut by 8 bases and J by 4 bases, with 10 bases left in between. The CDR3 region is CASRTLADTQYF. DNA for the CDR3: TGTGCCAGCCGCACACTAGCAGATACGCAGTATTTT.

This clonotype was found many times. One end of the junction does not line up with germline, which may come from a read error. The chain uses TRBV27 and TRBJ2-1; a possible D gene is TRBD2 (6 bases). CDR3 length equals 13 residues. The germline gives CDR1 MNHEY, CDR2 SMNVEV (reference sequence). The CDR3 DNA reads TGTGCCAGCAGTTCCCTGGGGGTAGCGGATTTCGGATTC. Translating it yields CASSSLGVADFGF.

V and J are TRBV20-1 and TRBJ1-5; 9 positions match TRBD1. Germline CDR1 DFQATT, CDR2 SNEGSKA (reference sequence). This CDR3 has 15 residues. J lost 7 bases, V lost 3 bases, and 10 bases had no gene match. CDR3 in DNA: TGCAGTGCTAGTGCTGGGACAGGGACGGACCAGCCCCAGCATTTT. Translating it yields CSASAGTGTDQPQHF.

This clonotype has only a few counts. The V call is TRBV7-3, the J call TRBJ1-6; D gene ambiguous. CDR1 is SGHTA and CDR2 is FQGTGA in the germline V gene. CDR3 size: 15 residues. V was shortened by 5 bases and J by 8 bases, with 16 bases between the two germline ends. CDR3 nucleotides: TGTGCCAGCAGCCGCACCGTCTCGTGGGATTCACCCCTCCACTTT. As protein: CASSRTVSWDSPLHF. Full variable domain (missing parts from reference TRBV7-3 and TRBJ1-6): GAGVSQTPSNKVTEKGKYVELRCDPISGHTALYWYRQSLGQGPEFLIYFQGTGAADDSGLPNDRFFAVRPEGSVSTLKIQRTERGDSAVYLCASSRTVSWDSPLHFGNGTRLTVT.

V is TRBV7-3 and J is TRBJ2-2; no clear D gene. Looked up from germline, CDR1 is SGHTA and CDR2 is FQGTGA. The CDR3 length is 13 residues. Trimming took 2 bases from V and 7 from J, leaving 8 bases between them. This chain's CDR3 is CASSLLGSGELFF. Written as DNA, the CDR3 is TGTGCCAGCAGCTTACTGGGTAGCGGGGAGCTGTTTTTT. Looking up the rest from reference TRBV7-3 and TRBJ2-2 gives the full variable domain: GAGVSQTPSNKVTEKGKYVELRCDPISGHTALYWYRQSLGQGPEFLIYFQGTGAADDSGLPNDRFFAVRPEGSVSTLKIQRTERGDSAVYLCASSLLGSGELFFGEGSRLTVL.

The chain employs TRBV7-2 and TRBJ2-1, with 8 bases lining up with TRBD2. Germline CDR1 and CDR2: SGHTA and FQGNSA. The CDR3 spans 16 residues. V lost 4 bases, J lost 2 bases, and 7 bases stayed unmatched. The DNA of the CDR3 is TGTGCCAGCAGCTACGATATCGGGAGGGCCTACAATGAGCAGTTCTTC. This codes for CASSYDIGRAYNEQFF.

In this sample, this clonotype turned up a few times. V is TRBV10-3 and J is TRBJ2-7; TRBD1 is a possible D gene (5 bases). This CDR3 is 16 amino acids long. V lost 0 bases, J lost 0 bases, and 12 bases lay in between. Germline V CDR1 and CDR2: ENHRY, SYGVKD. CDR3 sequence (DNA): TGTGCCATCAGTGAGTCGTCCCCTGACAGCTCCTACGAGCAGTACTTC. Translation: CAISESSPDSSYEQYF.

The chain employs TRBV7-3 and TRBJ2-1, with D tentatively TRBD2 (6 bases). Germline CDR1 and CDR2: SGHTA and FQGTGA. The V end was cut by 0 bases, the J end by 5 bases, with 11 bases between. CDR3 length: 15 residues. CDR3 amino acids: CASSLTSGEHNEQFF. DNA of the CDR3: TGTGCCAGCAGCTTAACATCGGGGGAGCACAATGAGCAGTTCTTC. Supplemented by reference TRBV7-3 and TRBJ2-1, the full variable domain reads GAGVSQTPSNKVTEKGKYVELRCDPISGHTALYWYRQSLGQGPEFLIYFQGTGAADDSGLPNDRFFAVRPEGSVSTLKIQRTERGDSAVYLCASSLTSGEHNEQFFGPGTRLTVL.

This clonotype turned up a few times. V and J are TRBV5-1 and TRBJ2-3; TRBD1 is a possible D gene (5 bases). Looked up from germline, CDR1 is SGHRS and CDR2 is YFSETQ. Trimming took off 7 bases at V and 2 bases at J, with 14 bases between the two ends. This CDR3 region has 14 residues. The CDR3 sequence: CASSMKGSTDTQYF. Here the CDR3 DNA reads TGCGCCAGCTCGATGAAGGGGTCCACAGATACGCAGTATTTT.

This clonotype was detected a few times. This rearrangement joins TRBV2 to TRBJ2-2; 8 bases are a match to TRBD2. The CDR3 length is 17 residues. Germline values: CDR1 SNHLY, CDR2 FYNNEI. V gave up 5 bases and J gave up 2 bases; unmatched junction bases: 10. The CDR3 DNA reads TGTGCCAGCAGTACCCCTAGCGGGTACGCTAACACCGGGGAGCTGTTTTTT. Protein: CASSTPSGYANTGELFF.

The chain employs TRBV7-2 and TRBJ2-3; D might be TRBD1 (5 bases). The germline V gene encodes CDR1 SGHTA and CDR2 FQGNSA. This CDR3 has 14 amino acids. Trimming removed 1 base from V and 7 bases from J, with 12 bases in between. The CDR3 loop reads CASSLEGAYNTQYF. DNA for the CDR3: TGTGCCAGCAGCTTAGAAGGGGCATATAATACGCAGTATTTT.

The V call is TRBV11-2, the J call TRBJ2-7; D gene ambiguous. Per the germline V gene, CDR1 is SGHAT and CDR2 is FQNNGV. V shed 0 bases and J shed 4 bases, with 4 bases lying between them. The CDR3 covers 12 residues. Here the CDR3 reads CASSLDLYEQYF. CDR3 DNA sequence: TGTGCCAGCAGCTTAGACCTGTACGAGCAGTACTTC.

The V call is TRBV18, the J call TRBJ2-1; 9 nucleotides line up with TRBD2. Germline CDR1 KGHSH, CDR2 LQKENI. The CDR3 is 13 residues long. Trimming cost V 2 bases and J 8 bases; bases outside gene matches: 1. The CDR3 bases are TGTGCCAGCTCACCAACTAGCGGGTATGAGCAGTTCTTC. Protein product: CASSPTSGYEQFF.

This rearrangement joins TRBV19 to TRBJ2-5; 8 bases match TRBD2. V lost 3 bases, J lost 5 bases, and 2 bases stayed unmatched. In germline, CDR1 is LNHDA, CDR2 SQIVND (reference sequence). There are 13 residues in the CDR3. CDR3 nucleotides: TGTGCCAGTAGTATTAGCGGGGTGGAGACCCAGTACTTC. It encodes CASSISGVETQYF.

In its sample, this clonotype ranks as medium-sized (0.01 to 0.1%). This sequence joins TRBV28 and TRBJ2-7; D call uncertain. Germline lookup yields CDR1 MDHEN and CDR2 SYDVKM. The CDR3 runs to 13 residues. With 1 base removed from V and 6 bases from J, the gap between germline ends came to 10 bases. The CDR3 reads CASSLSPLTEQYF. DNA for the CDR3: TGTGCCAGCAGTTTATCTCCCCTTACCGAGCAGTACTTC.

This clonotype showed up just a few times. The chain has TRBV24-1 and TRBJ2-5; no clear D. This CDR3 has 11 amino acids. V was pared by 7 bases and J by 0 bases, with 2 bases between. Germline loops: CDR1 KGHDR, CDR2 SFDVKD. The CDR3 spells CATSHQETQYF. The DNA for the CDR3 is TGTGCCACCAGCCACCAAGAGACCCAGTACTTC.

This clonotype was seen a handful of times. The chain couples TRBV29-1 to TRBJ1-1; D might be TRBD1 (5 bases). V lost 6 bases, J lost 2 bases, and 13 bases lay in between. This CDR3 contains 13 residues. Germline loops: CDR1 SQVTM, CDR2 ANQGSEA. CDR3 in amino acids: CSVARDGNTEAFF. The CDR3 coding sequence is TGCAGCGTCGCTAGGGACGGAAACACTGAAGCTTTCTTT.

This clonotype was recorded many times. V is TRBV29-1 and J is TRBJ2-3; 7 bases line up with TRBD1. J gave up 1 base and V 5 bases, and 3 bases lay outside the gene matches. This CDR3 has 13 amino acids. Germline CDR1 and CDR2: SQVTM and ANQGSEA. Here the CDR3 DNA reads TGCAGCGTTCGGGACAGCGGCACAGATACGCAGTATTTT. It translates to CSVRDSGTDTQYF.

This clonotype was detected many times. The chain carries TRBV20-1 and TRBJ2-6; D is ambiguous. V lost 6 bases, J lost 0 bases, and 12 bases lay in between. The CDR3 has 15 amino acids. Per the germline V gene, CDR1 is DFQATT and CDR2 is SNEGSKA (reference sequence). The CDR3 reads CSAPPAGSGANVLTF. CDR3 nucleotide sequence: TGCAGTGCCCCCCCAGCAGGCTCTGGGGCCAACGTCCTGACTTTC.

The chain uses TRBV2 and TRBJ2-1; D is ambiguous. V lost 3 bases and J 8 bases, leaving 11 bases between the germline ends. Germline V gives CDR1 SNHLY, CDR2 FYNNEI. CDR3 length: 13 residues. The CDR3 DNA follows: TGTGCCAGCAGTGAGGCTCCGAAGCATGAGCAGTTCTTC. Encoded protein: CASSEAPKHEQFF.

A few counts support this clonotype. The chain carries TRBV18 and TRBJ2-1; the match to TRBD2 covers 14 bases. J gave up 9 bases and V 3 bases, and 13 bases lay outside the gene matches. Per germline, CDR1 KGHSH and CDR2 LQKENI. The CDR3 is 18 amino acids. The CDR3 coding sequence is TGTGCCAGCTCACCCGCAAGACCGGGACTAGCGGGAGCGCCTGAGCAGTTCTTC. It translates to CASSPARPGLAGAPEQFF.

The genes are TRBV6-1 and TRBJ2-7; D is unresolved. V was cut by 4 bases and J by 3 bases, with 16 bases left in between. CDR1 is MNHNS, CDR2 SASEGT, per germline. The CDR3 is 15 residues long. The CDR3, as DNA: TGTGCCAGCAGTGTCGGACCCGAATTAATCTACGAGCAGTACTTC. Protein product: CASSVGPELIYEQYF.

This clonotype was counted at least ten times. The V call is TRBV29-1, the J call TRBJ2-5, with D perhaps TRBD1 (5 bases). CDR1 and CDR2 (germline): SQVTM, ANQGSEA. CDR3 length: 13 residues. Trimming took off 5 bases at V and 1 base at J, with 11 bases between the two ends. The CDR3 region is CSVSWGTQETQYF. CDR3 DNA: TGCAGCGTTAGTTGGGGCACCCAAGAGACCCAGTACTTC.